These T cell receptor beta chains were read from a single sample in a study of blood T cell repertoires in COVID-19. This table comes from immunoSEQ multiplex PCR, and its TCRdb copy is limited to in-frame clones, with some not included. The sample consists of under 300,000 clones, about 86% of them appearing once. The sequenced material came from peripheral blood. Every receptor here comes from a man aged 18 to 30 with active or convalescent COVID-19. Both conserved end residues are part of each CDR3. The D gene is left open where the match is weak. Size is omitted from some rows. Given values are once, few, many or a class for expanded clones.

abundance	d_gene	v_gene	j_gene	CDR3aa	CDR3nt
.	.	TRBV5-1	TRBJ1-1	CASSQQGNTEAFF	TGCGCCAGCAGTCAACAGGGGAACACTGAAGCTTTCTTT
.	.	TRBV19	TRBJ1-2	CASSIQGISYGYTF	TGTGCCAGTAGTATCCAGGGTATCAGCTATGGCTACACCTTC
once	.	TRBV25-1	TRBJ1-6	CASSLFNTWNSPLHF	TGTGCCAGCAGCCTCTTCAATACATGGAATTCACCCCTCCACTTT
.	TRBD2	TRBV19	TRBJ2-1	CASSDSGSGNEQFF	TGTGCCAGTAGTGATAGCGGGAGCGGCAATGAGCAGTTCTTC
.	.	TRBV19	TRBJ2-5	CASSIGTTTQETQYF	TGTGCCAGTAGTATAGGGACTACAACCCAAGAGACCCAGTACTTC
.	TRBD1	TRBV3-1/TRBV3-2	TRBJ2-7	CASSPRTGLYEQYF	TGTGCCAGCAGCCCTCGGACAGGCCTCTACGAGCAGTACTTC
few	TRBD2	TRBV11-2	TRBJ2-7	CASSRDYLGREQYF	TGTGCCAGCAGCCGGGACTATCTTGGGAGGGAGCAGTACTTC
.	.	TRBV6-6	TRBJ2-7	CASSYSRYEQYF	TGTGCCAGCAGTTACTCCAGGTACGAGCAGTACTTC
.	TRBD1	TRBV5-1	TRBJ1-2	CASSLGTGYGYTF	TGCGCCAGCAGCTTAGGGACAGGGTATGGCTACACCTTC
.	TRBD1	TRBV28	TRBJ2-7	CASSPTGGSYEQYF	TGTGCCAGCAGTCCGACAGGGGGATCCTACGAGCAGTACTTC
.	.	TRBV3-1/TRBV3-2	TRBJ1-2	CASSPTGISYGYTF	TGTGCCAGCAGCCCAACGGGGATTAGCTATGGCTACACCTTC
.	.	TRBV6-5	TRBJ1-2	CASSYGQGSNYGYTF	TGTGCCAGCAGTTACGGGCAGGGGAGCAACTATGGCTACACCTTC
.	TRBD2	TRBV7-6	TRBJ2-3	CASSLRASGRTDTQYF	TGTGCCAGCAGCTTACGGGCTAGCGGGAGAACAGATACGCAGTATTTT
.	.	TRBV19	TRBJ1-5	CASKYKGPDQPQHF	TGTGCCAGTAAGTATAAGGGGCCGGATCAGCCCCAGCATTTT
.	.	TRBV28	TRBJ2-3	CASSFGGTDTQYF	TGTGCCAGCAGTTTCGGGGGTACAGATACGCAGTATTTT
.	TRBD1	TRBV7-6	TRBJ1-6	CASSQTGQNSPLHF	TGTGCCAGCAGCCAGACAGGGCAAAATTCACCCCTCCACTTT
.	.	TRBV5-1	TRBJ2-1	CASSLGLDFNEQFF	TGCGCCAGCAGCTTGGGACTCGACTTTAATGAGCAGTTCTTC
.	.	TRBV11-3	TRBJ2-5	CASSNIGETQYF	TGTGCCAGCAGCAACATCGGGGAGACCCAGTACTTC
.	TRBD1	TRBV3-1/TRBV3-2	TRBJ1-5	CASRTGGRSGQPQHF	TGTGCCAGCAGGACAGGGGGCAGGTCCGGTCAGCCCCAGCATTTT
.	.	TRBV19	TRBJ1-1	CATAGRFGAFF	TGTGCCACTGCAGGGAGGTTCGGCGCTTTCTTT
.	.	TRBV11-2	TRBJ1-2	CASSPAQPFYGYTF	TGTGCCAGCAGCCCCGCACAGCCGTTTTATGGCTACACCTTC
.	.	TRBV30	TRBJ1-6	CAWSEAVVGSPLHF	TGTGCCTGGAGTGAGGCGGTCGTAGGTTCACCCCTCCACTTT
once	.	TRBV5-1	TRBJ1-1	CASSYRGGTEAFF	TGCGCCAGCAGCTACAGAGGGGGCACTGAAGCTTTCTTT
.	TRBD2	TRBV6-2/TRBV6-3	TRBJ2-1	CASSFWVAGGINSYNEQFF	TGTGCCAGCAGTTTTTGGGTAGCGGGAGGTATCAACTCCTACAATGAGCAGTTCTTC
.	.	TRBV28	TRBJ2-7	CASGDSDYEQYF	TGTGCCAGCGGAGACAGTGACTACGAGCAGTACTTC
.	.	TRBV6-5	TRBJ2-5	CASQGVYWETQYF	TGTGCCAGCCAAGGAGTCTATTGGGAGACCCAGTACTTC
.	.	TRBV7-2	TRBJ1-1	CASSPPILTEAFF	TGTGCCAGCAGTCCACCGATACTCACTGAAGCTTTCTTT
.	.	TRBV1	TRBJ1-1	CTTGGRGEAFF	TGCACTACGGGGGGACGGGGTGAAGCTTTCTTT
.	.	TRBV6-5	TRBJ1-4	CASRRRQESEKLFF	TGTGCCAGCAGGAGACGACAGGAGTCTGAAAAACTGTTTTTT